This T cell receptor (beta chain) was observed in a study of T cell repertoires in cytomegalovirus infection. Study-wide points: The study identified carriers of CMV plus the relevant HLA from cumulative public TCR beta family frequency. Dominant in the ex vivo response were TCR beta clonotypes restricted by HLA-C and specific for CMV.

Germline V CDR1 and CDR2: MGHRA, YSYEKL. V was pared by 0 bases and J by 8 bases, with 10 bases between. The CDR3 length is 14 residues. Each CDR3 protein gets one entry after TCRdb re-called the reads with MiXCR. Of about 740,000 distinct CDR3 sequences listed, roughly a third were seen once; the top ten hold under 3.5%. This clonotype has only a few counts. What it recognizes is unknown. The chain joins TRBV4-1 to TRBJ1-4; TRBD1 might be the D (5 bases). The clonotype was recovered from a human donor in good health (CMV status not recorded). Some clones in this sample may be carry-over from other donors' samples. The specimen sequenced was PBMCs. As DNA, the CDR3 is TGCGCCAGCAGCCAAGAGAGGGGTTTGGAAAAACTGTTTTTT. It encodes CASSQERGLEKLFF.